This TCR beta chain is drawn from a study of T cell responses to AZD1222 COVID-19 vaccine. Trimming took off 2 bases at V and 4 bases at J, with 8 bases between the two ends. Per germline, CDR1 SEHNR and CDR2 FQNEAQ (reference sequence). The CDR3 consists of 13 residues. Only in-frame clones appear in the TCRdb table, and some are missing; sequencing was by immunoSEQ multiplex PCR. The table has about 97,000 clones, around 87% seen once. This clone was found once. Its antigen is still unknown. Study-wide results and limits: Spike-specific TCR breadth and depth rose after two AZD1222 doses. The sample set comprised mostly white British donors with more females, and clonal diversity was possibly underestimated. Close to half of spike-specific TCRs reportedly recognize unmutated variant regions.

The clonotype originates from an adult who received the AZD1222 COVID-19 vaccine. Source: peripheral blood, taken 28 days after the second AZD1222 dose. The chain has TRBV7-9 and TRBJ1-2; no reliable D call. The CDR3 DNA reads as TGTGCCAGCAGCTTAAAGGGCCTCTATGGCTACACCTTC. Protein sequence: CASSLKGLYGYTF.